The entry that follows covers one T cell receptor beta chain sequence. These data belong to a study of OX40 agonist ivuxolimab in advanced cancers. The overall study: Patients' therapy was ivuxolimab, an antibody that acts as an agonist of OX40 (CD134).

The CDR3 totals 12 residues. CDR1 and CDR2 from the germline V gene are SGHTS and YDEGEE. The ends were cut back, 5 bases at V and 4 bases at J, with 9 bases in the middle. Generated by immunoSEQ multiplex PCR, the TCRdb table keeps only in-frame clones and is missing some. Of 45,000 or so clones in the sample, roughly 93% were seen once. The origin of this receptor is an adult with an advanced solid tumor such as melanoma, head and neck, liver or kidney cancer. The chain employs TRBV5-8 and TRBJ1-1; the D gene is possibly TRBD1 (5 bases). The sample was CD4+ or CD8+ T cells sorted from blood, taken in a trial of the OX40 agonist ivuxolimab. The CDR3 DNA sequence: TGTGCCAGCAGGGGGCATCCCACTGAAGCTTTCTTT. This sequence encodes CASRGHPTEAFF.